This TCR beta chain came from a study of PD-1 blockade in classical Hodgkin lymphoma. General study findings and limits: Some patients started nivolumab under 1 year after ASCT, and they were excluded. Repertoire difference causes, possibly disease activity or prior therapy, remain undefined.

On this clone itself: Antigen unknown. Germline and junction disagree at one end, which may indicate a read error.

Every patient had relapsed following autologous stem cell transplantation, and cohorts differed in brentuximab vedotin exposure. Measured with immunoSEQ multiplex PCR; TCRdb has only the in-frame clones, and not every one. The sample consists of some 93,000 clones, about nine tenths of them appearing once. The CDR3 runs 16 residues. The V gene's germline CDR1 is SNHLY and CDR2 FYNNEI. The rearrangement links TRBV2 to TRBJ1-2; D ambiguous. The clonotype was recovered from a human donor with classical Hodgkin lymphoma. Sequencing used peripheral blood mononuclear cells (PBMCs), obtained at baseline. In DNA, the CDR3 is TGTGCCAGCAGGGAAGGTTTGGGAGGACGCCCCTATGGCTACACCTTC. Its protein is CASREGLGGRPYGYTF.